These T cell receptor beta chains were read from a single sample in a study of cytomegalovirus exposure and HLA in healthy donors. Clones were sequenced by immunoSEQ multiplex PCR, and TCRdb holds only the in-frame ones, with some missing. The sample has 150,000 to 200,000 clones; approximately 80% are singletons. Sequenced: PBMCs. These receptors originate from a man younger than 35 in good health and CMV-seropositive. Each CDR3 is given with its conserved first and last residue. The order of the fields is CDR3 DNA, CDR3 protein, J gene, V gene, clone size, D gene. D genes are given only for firm matches. A clone size is listed for some rows: how often the clone was seen (once, few, many), or a class if it is expanded.

CDR3 DNA: TGTGCCAGCAGCTCCGGGCGGGTTGAGCAGTTCTTC; CDR3 protein: CASSSGRVEQFF; J gene: TRBJ2-1; V gene: TRBV7-3; clone size: .; D gene: .
CDR3 DNA: TGTGCCAGCAGTGTGTGGCAGGGGTCCTACGAGCAGTACTTC; CDR3 protein: CASSVWQGSYEQYF; J gene: TRBJ2-7; V gene: TRBV6-1; clone size: .; D gene: .
CDR3 DNA: TGCGCCAGCAGCGGGCGGGACAGGGGGCACACTGAAGCTTTCTTT; CDR3 protein: CASSGRDRGHTEAFF; J gene: TRBJ1-1; V gene: TRBV4-1; clone size: .; D gene: TRBD1
CDR3 DNA: TGTGCCAGCAGTTCTCTTGGGGGGGATACTCAGCCCCAGCATTTT; CDR3 protein: CASSSLGGDTQPQHF; J gene: TRBJ1-5; V gene: TRBV6-6; clone size: .; D gene: .
CDR3 DNA: TGTGCCAGCAGCCGGACAGCAAGCACAGATACGCAGTATTTT; CDR3 protein: CASSRTASTDTQYF; J gene: TRBJ2-3; V gene: TRBV5-6; clone size: .; D gene: .
CDR3 DNA: TGTGCCAGCAGTTTATATGAGGGCGTGAACACTGAAGCTTTCTTT; CDR3 protein: CASSLYEGVNTEAFF; J gene: TRBJ1-1; V gene: TRBV27; clone size: .; D gene: .
CDR3 DNA: TGTGCCAGCAGTTACTCCGCGGGGATACTCTACGAGCAGTACTTC; CDR3 protein: CASSYSAGILYEQYF; J gene: TRBJ2-7; V gene: TRBV6-5; clone size: .; D gene: .
CDR3 DNA: TGTGCCAGCAGTCAACTTCCCGGGACAGGGAGCACCTACGAGCAGTACTTC; CDR3 protein: CASSQLPGTGSTYEQYF; J gene: TRBJ2-7; V gene: TRBV7-9; clone size: .; D gene: TRBD1
CDR3 DNA: TGTGCCAGTAGTAACCCCTTGGGGCTGGCTGGAAACACCATATATTTT; CDR3 protein: CASSNPLGLAGNTIYF; J gene: TRBJ1-3; V gene: TRBV19; clone size: many; D gene: .
CDR3 DNA: TGTGCCAGCAGCACCGTGGAGTCCGAGCAGTACTTC; CDR3 protein: CASSTVESEQYF; J gene: TRBJ2-7; V gene: TRBV5-5; clone size: .; D gene: .
CDR3 DNA: TGTGCCAGTAGTGATGGAGGGGCCAATGAGCAGTTCTTC; CDR3 protein: CASSDGGANEQFF; J gene: TRBJ2-1; V gene: TRBV19; clone size: once; D gene: .
CDR3 DNA: TGTGCCAGCAGGAAAACGGGAAAAAACACAGATACGCAGTATTTT; CDR3 protein: CASRKTGKNTDTQYF; J gene: TRBJ2-3; V gene: TRBV7-2; clone size: .; D gene: .
CDR3 DNA: TGTGCCAGCAGTGAAAAATGGAGCACTGAAGCTTTCTTT; CDR3 protein: CASSEKWSTEAFF; J gene: TRBJ1-1; V gene: TRBV6-5; clone size: once; D gene: .
CDR3 DNA: TGTGCCAGCAGCTCTCGGGACAGGGACTACTACGAGCAGTACTTC; CDR3 protein: CASSSRDRDYYEQYF; J gene: TRBJ2-7; V gene: TRBV7-9; clone size: .; D gene: TRBD1
CDR3 DNA: TGTGCCAGTAGTATCATCCCGGGGGGCGAAAAACTGTTTTTT; CDR3 protein: CASSIIPGGEKLFF; J gene: TRBJ1-4; V gene: TRBV19; clone size: .; D gene: .
CDR3 DNA: TGTGCCAGCAGCGAACATGACAGCTTCCACTACGAGCAGTACTTC; CDR3 protein: CASSEHDSFHYEQYF; J gene: TRBJ2-7; V gene: TRBV27; clone size: .; D gene: .
CDR3 DNA: TGTGCCAGCAGGGTTAGTGGGGCGGTCTACGAGCAGTACTTC; CDR3 protein: CASRVSGAVYEQYF; J gene: TRBJ2-7; V gene: TRBV2; clone size: .; D gene: .
CDR3 DNA: TGTGCCAGCAGAACTACCTCGGGGGGCTACACCTTC; CDR3 protein: CASRTTSGGYTF; J gene: TRBJ1-2; V gene: TRBV6-5; clone size: .; D gene: .
CDR3 DNA: TGTGCCAGCAGGAACCGGGACAGGGGGCAGACCCAGTACTTC; CDR3 protein: CASRNRDRGQTQYF; J gene: TRBJ2-5; V gene: TRBV11-2; clone size: .; D gene: TRBD1
CDR3 DNA: TGTGCCAGCAGGAGCGTTTTCACAGATACGCAGTATTTT; CDR3 protein: CASRSVFTDTQYF; J gene: TRBJ2-3; V gene: TRBV6-1; clone size: .; D gene: .
CDR3 DNA: TGTGCCAGCAGACCCCGGGACACCTCTTGGCGGGAGCTGTTTTTT; CDR3 protein: CASRPRDTSWRELFF; J gene: TRBJ2-2; V gene: TRBV6-1; clone size: .; D gene: .
CDR3 DNA: TGTGCCAGCAGTCCGGGGACAGGGGGCATCTATGGCTACACCTTC; CDR3 protein: CASSPGTGGIYGYTF; J gene: TRBJ1-2; V gene: TRBV27; clone size: .; D gene: TRBD1
CDR3 DNA: TGCGCCAGCAGCGTCGGGGCGGGGAACAATGAGCAGTTCTTC; CDR3 protein: CASSVGAGNNEQFF; J gene: TRBJ2-1; V gene: TRBV4-3; clone size: .; D gene: .
CDR3 DNA: TGTGCCAGTGGAATAAATTGGGCTAATCAGCCCCAGCATTTT; CDR3 protein: CASGINWANQPQHF; J gene: TRBJ1-5; V gene: TRBV27; clone size: .; D gene: .
CDR3 DNA: TGTGCCAGCAGCCCAACCCCGGTTAACTATGGCTACACCTTC; CDR3 protein: CASSPTPVNYGYTF; J gene: TRBJ1-2; V gene: TRBV25-1; clone size: .; D gene: .
CDR3 DNA: TGTGCCAGTACTCTGACAGGGAACGGCTACACCTTC; CDR3 protein: CASTLTGNGYTF; J gene: TRBJ1-2; V gene: TRBV19; clone size: .; D gene: TRBD1
CDR3 DNA: TGTGCCAGCAGTGAAGTGGGGACCCAGACAGGTGGCGAGCAGTACTTC; CDR3 protein: CASSEVGTQTGGEQYF; J gene: TRBJ2-7; V gene: TRBV2; clone size: .; D gene: .
CDR3 DNA: TGTGCCAGCAGCTTCCCTGACACCCCCGGCTACACCTTC; CDR3 protein: CASSFPDTPGYTF; J gene: TRBJ1-2; V gene: TRBV5-6; clone size: once; D gene: .
CDR3 DNA: TGTGCCAGCAGTTTAGGGACAGGGGCAAGAAGTGGAGAGACCCAGTACTTC; CDR3 protein: CASSLGTGARSGETQYF; J gene: TRBJ2-5; V gene: TRBV28; clone size: .; D gene: TRBD1
CDR3 DNA: TGTGCCAGCTCACCGTCGCCGGGACTAGCGGGAGGCAATGAGCAGTTCTTC; CDR3 protein: CASSPSPGLAGGNEQFF; J gene: TRBJ2-1; V gene: TRBV18; clone size: .; D gene: TRBD2
CDR3 DNA: TGTGCCAGCAGCGACGGGGGCAATCAGCCCCAGCATTTT; CDR3 protein: CASSDGGNQPQHF; J gene: TRBJ1-5; V gene: TRBV11-1; clone size: .; D gene: .
CDR3 DNA: TGCAGCGTAGAATTGATTAGGGGAGGGAACACTGAAGCTTTCTTT; CDR3 protein: CSVELIRGGNTEAFF; J gene: TRBJ1-1; V gene: TRBV29-1; clone size: .; D gene: .
CDR3 DNA: TGTGCCAGCAGTGAAGACAGTTCCGGGGAGCTGTTTTTT; CDR3 protein: CASSEDSSGELFF; J gene: TRBJ2-2; V gene: TRBV6-1; clone size: .; D gene: .
CDR3 DNA: TGTGCCAGCAGCGCCCAGACTCTCCCAGAAGAGACCCAGTACTTC; CDR3 protein: CASSAQTLPEETQYF; J gene: TRBJ2-5; V gene: TRBV9; clone size: .; D gene: .
CDR3 DNA: TGTGCCAGCAGCTTGGGCAGCTCCTACGAGCAGTACTTC; CDR3 protein: CASSLGSSYEQYF; J gene: TRBJ2-7; V gene: TRBV5-6; clone size: few; D gene: .
CDR3 DNA: TGTGCCAGCAGCCCCCGCCTAGCGGGAGTTGCGGATACGCAGTATTTT; CDR3 protein: CASSPRLAGVADTQYF; J gene: TRBJ2-3; V gene: TRBV27; clone size: .; D gene: TRBD2
CDR3 DNA: TGTGCCAGCAGCTTGGACAGTTACTACGAGCAGTACTTC; CDR3 protein: CASSLDSYYEQYF; J gene: TRBJ2-7; V gene: TRBV5-6; clone size: .; D gene: .
CDR3 DNA: TGTGCCAGCAGCGAGATGGGGGGTCACACCGGGGAGCTGTTTTTT; CDR3 protein: CASSEMGGHTGELFF; J gene: TRBJ2-2; V gene: TRBV13; clone size: .; D gene: .
CDR3 DNA: TGTGCCAGCAGCTCGGGTTCCTTTCTTACCTTC; CDR3 protein: CASSSGSFLTF; J gene: TRBJ2-7; V gene: TRBV5-4; clone size: .; D gene: .
CDR3 DNA: TGTGCCAGCACCACGGGAGCCCGAGAAGCTTTCTTT; CDR3 protein: CASTTGAREAFF; J gene: TRBJ1-1; V gene: TRBV6-1; clone size: once; D gene: .
CDR3 DNA: TGTGCCATCAGGGGACTAAAACCTGACGAGCAGTACTTC; CDR3 protein: CAIRGLKPDEQYF; J gene: TRBJ2-7; V gene: TRBV10-3; clone size: .; D gene: TRBD2
CDR3 DNA: TGTGCCAGCAGCGCAGGACTAGTGGGGGGTAATGAGCAGTTCTTC; CDR3 protein: CASSAGLVGGNEQFF; J gene: TRBJ2-1; V gene: TRBV7-6; clone size: .; D gene: TRBD2
CDR3 DNA: TGTGCCAGCAGCGGGCCCACAGATACGCAGTATTTT; CDR3 protein: CASSGPTDTQYF; J gene: TRBJ2-3; V gene: TRBV5-5; clone size: once; D gene: .
CDR3 DNA: TGCGCCATACGGCTAGCGGGGACAGATACGCAGTATTTT; CDR3 protein: CAIRLAGTDTQYF; J gene: TRBJ2-3; V gene: TRBV5-1; clone size: .; D gene: TRBD2
CDR3 DNA: TGTGCCAGTCAGGGAGGCTCCGACCCTTTCACCGGGGAGCTGTTTTTT; CDR3 protein: CASQGGSDPFTGELFF; J gene: TRBJ2-2; V gene: TRBV19; clone size: .; D gene: .
CDR3 DNA: TGCGCCAGCAGCCAGGGACCGGGACTAGTATTAATCAACGAGCAGTACTTC; CDR3 protein: CASSQGPGLVLINEQYF; J gene: TRBJ2-7; V gene: TRBV4-1; clone size: .; D gene: TRBD2
CDR3 DNA: TGCGCCAGCAGCCAACCCTGGGGGGACCTGAACACTGAAGCTTTCTTT; CDR3 protein: CASSQPWGDLNTEAFF; J gene: TRBJ1-1; V gene: TRBV4-1; clone size: few; D gene: .
CDR3 DNA: TGTGCCAGCAGTGAACTGGCAGAAAAGCAGTTCTTC; CDR3 protein: CASSELAEKQFF; J gene: TRBJ2-1; V gene: TRBV2; clone size: .; D gene: .
CDR3 DNA: TGTGCCAGCATCCGGGGGGGACTGAACACTGAAGCTTTCTTT; CDR3 protein: CASIRGGLNTEAFF; J gene: TRBJ1-1; V gene: TRBV25-1; clone size: once; D gene: .
CDR3 DNA: TGTGCCAGCAGCTTAGAGGCCGGGGGGGTCAATGAGCAGTTCTTC; CDR3 protein: CASSLEAGGVNEQFF; J gene: TRBJ2-1; V gene: TRBV11-2; clone size: .; D gene: TRBD2
CDR3 DNA: TGTGCCAGCAGCTCGGACTTTCCTCCTTACGAGCAGTACTTC; CDR3 protein: CASSSDFPPYEQYF; J gene: TRBJ2-7; V gene: TRBV5-6; clone size: .; D gene: .
CDR3 DNA: TGCGCCAGCAGCCACCCGGGGATATCTGGAAACACCATATATTTT; CDR3 protein: CASSHPGISGNTIYF; J gene: TRBJ1-3; V gene: TRBV4-1; clone size: .; D gene: .